This T cell receptor (beta chain) was obtained from a study of control samples from healthy donors and cancer patients. The assay was immunoSEQ multiplex PCR, and TCRdb's table has in-frame clones only and misses some. The profile shows around 68,000 clones, over 80% of them singletons. With V trimmed by 4 bases and J by 0 bases, 12 bases remained unmatched. The CDR3 is 17 residues long. Germline V CDR1 and CDR2: SGHRS, YFSETQ. This receptor was taken from a man in his 60s in good health. The V call is TRBV5-1, the J call TRBJ2-7; 8 nucleotides align to TRBD1. The sample was blood. The CDR3 DNA reads as TGCGCCAGCAGCGTAGGACCCGACAGGGGACCCTCCTACGAGCAGTACTTC. As protein: CASSVGPDRGPSYEQYF.